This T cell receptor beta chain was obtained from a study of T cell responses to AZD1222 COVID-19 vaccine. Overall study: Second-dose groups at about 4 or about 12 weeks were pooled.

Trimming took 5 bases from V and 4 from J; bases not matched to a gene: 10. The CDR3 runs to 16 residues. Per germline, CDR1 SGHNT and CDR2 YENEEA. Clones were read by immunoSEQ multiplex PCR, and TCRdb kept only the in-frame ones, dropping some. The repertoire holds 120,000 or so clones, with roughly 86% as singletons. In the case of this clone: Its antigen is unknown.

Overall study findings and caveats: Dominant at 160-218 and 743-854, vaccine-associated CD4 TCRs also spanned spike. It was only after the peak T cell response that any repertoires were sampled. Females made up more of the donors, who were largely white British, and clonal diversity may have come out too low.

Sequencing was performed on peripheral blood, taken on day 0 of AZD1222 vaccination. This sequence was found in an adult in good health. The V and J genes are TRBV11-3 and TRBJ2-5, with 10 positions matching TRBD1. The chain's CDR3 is CASSQNGQGGRETQYF. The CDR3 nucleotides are TGTGCCAGCAGCCAAAACGGACAGGGGGGTCGAGAGACCCAGTACTTC.